The 27 T cell receptor beta chains presented below share a single source sample, sequenced in a study of shared clonotypes between healthy human individuals. TCRdb keeps only in-frame clones here, not all; method: immunoSEQ multiplex PCR. This sample has some 2 million clones, with just under 95% found just once. The naive CD8 fraction comprised CD45RO-negative cells positively selected for CCR7 and excluded terminally differentiated effector memory CD45RA+ cells. The specimen sequenced was naive CD8+ T cells sorted from blood. The source is a man aged 18 to 30 in good health.

This chain uses TRBV2 with TRBJ2-7; the match to TRBD1 covers 7 bases. J gave up 6 bases and V 5 bases, and 7 bases lay outside the gene matches. Germline CDR1 SNHLY, CDR2 FYNNEI. This CDR3 is 13 amino acids long. CDR3 sequence (DNA): TGTGCCAGCAGTCTTCCCGGGACAGTCGAGCAGTACTTC. It codes for CASSLPGTVEQYF.

The chain employs TRBV27 and TRBJ1-2; 9 nucleotides line up with TRBD1. The CDR3 contains 18 residues. The V gene end was trimmed by 0 bases and the J gene end by 4 bases; junction bases not matched to a gene: 12. Germline lookup yields CDR1 MNHEY and CDR2 SMNVEV (reference sequence). CDR3 nucleotide sequence: TGTGCCAGCAGTTTATCGAGGGAGGGACAGGGTTTATTCTATGGCTACACCTTC. This translates into CASSLSREGQGLFYGYTF.

The rearrangement uses TRBV4-1 and TRBJ2-3, with 7 bases aligning to TRBD1. Losses at the gene ends were 4 bases for V and 6 bases for J; bases not matched to a gene: 13. The CDR3 sequence is 16 residues long. From germline, CDR1 is MGHRA and CDR2 YSYEKL. Here the CDR3 reads CASSPQDRHARDTQYF. CDR3 DNA: TGCGCCAGCAGCCCCCAGGACAGGCACGCGCGGGATACGCAGTATTTT.

The chain carries TRBV7-9 and TRBJ2-4; D is undetermined. The CDR3 length is 14 residues. The V gene's germline CDR1 is SEHNR and CDR2 FQNEAQ (reference sequence). V was clipped by 0 bases and J by 8 bases, with 11 bases between them. Here the CDR3 reads CASSLAALTDIQYF. DNA for the CDR3: TGTGCCAGCAGCTTAGCAGCGTTAACGGACATTCAGTACTTC.

The rearrangement joins TRBV27 to TRBJ2-7, with D perhaps matching TRBD2 (5 bases). V lost 3 bases and J 2 bases, leaving 11 bases between the germline ends. Per the germline V gene, CDR1 is MNHEY and CDR2 is SMNVEV (reference sequence). CDR3 size: 14 residues. The CDR3 DNA sequence: TGTGCCAGCAGTTTGGGAGCGACCGCCTACGAGCAGTACTTC. Translated: CASSLGATAYEQYF.

CDR3 in amino acids: CATSREIRPYGYTF. The DNA of the CDR3 is TGTGCCACCAGCAGAGAGATTCGGCCATATGGCTACACCTTC. The V gene is TRBV15, the J gene TRBJ1-2; the D is unclear. The V gene's germline CDR1 is LNHNV and CDR2 YYDKDF (reference sequence). The length of the CDR3 is 14 residues. Between the trimmed V and J ends, which lost 0 bases and 5 bases, there was a span of 10 bases.

This chain joins TRBV7-2 and TRBJ2-3; tentatively, D is TRBD1 (5 bases). V was cut by 5 bases and J by 1 base, with 16 bases left in between. Germline CDR1 is SGHTA and CDR2 is FQGNSA. The CDR3 sequence is 16 residues long. CDR3 loop: CASSPQARRGTDTQYF. CDR3 sequence (DNA): TGTGCCAGCAGCCCACAGGCACGCCGGGGCACAGATACGCAGTATTTT.

This clone was seen a single time. Within the sample, other DNA sequences also encode this same CDR3. J is TRBJ2-7 and V is TRBV2; TRBD1 matches 10 bases. J lost 4 bases, V lost 4 bases, and 4 bases had no gene match. This CDR3 spans 14 amino acids. The germline CDR1 and CDR2 sequences are SNHLY and FYNNEI. DNA of the CDR3: TGTGCCAGCAGTGGTGACAGGGGGCTATACGAGCAGTACTTC. Its translation is CASSGDRGLYEQYF.

The CDR3 DNA reads TGTGCCAGCAGTTTATGGGCACAGGGTAACGAGCAGTACTTC. Translated, it gives CASSLWAQGNEQYF. This chain links TRBV28 with TRBJ2-7, with D possibly TRBD1 on 6 matching bases. Germline CDR1 is MDHEN and CDR2 is SYDVKM. The CDR3 contains 14 residues. Trimming removed 0 bases from V and 5 bases from J, with 11 bases in between.

Here the CDR3 reads CASSQDFNEETQYF. CDR3 DNA: TGCGCCAGCAGCCAAGATTTTAACGAAGAGACCCAGTACTTC. The chain carries TRBV4-3 and TRBJ2-5; D remains unclear. The CDR3 is made up of 14 amino acids. The germline V gene has CDR1 LGHNA and CDR2 YSLEER. V was trimmed by 0 bases and J by 3 bases, leaving 8 bases between them.

The chain has TRBV6-1 and TRBJ1-2; 7 bases are a match to TRBD1. Trimming cost V 3 bases and J 4 bases; bases outside gene matches: 8. The CDR3 length is 15 residues. Germline V CDR1 and CDR2: MNHNS, SASEGT. This CDR3 reads CASSEYRGTLYGYTF. The CDR3 DNA sequence: TGTGCCAGCAGTGAGTACAGGGGCACTCTCTATGGCTACACCTTC.

V gene TRBV6-6 combines with J gene TRBJ2-2, with 7 bases aligning to TRBD2. V shed 2 bases and J 3 bases; nucleotides not matched to a gene: 0. Looked up from germline, CDR1 is MNHNY and CDR2 is SVGAGI (reference sequence). This CDR3 contains 14 residues. Written as DNA, the CDR3 is TGTGCCAGCAGTTACCTAGCGGACACCGGGGAGCTGTTTTTT. It encodes CASSYLADTGELFF.

The V gene is TRBV5-8, the J gene TRBJ2-2, with 14 bases lining up with TRBD2. This CDR3 region has 16 residues. Unmatched junction bases numbered 7, after V lost 5 bases and J lost 7 bases. The germline V gene encodes CDR1 SGHTS and CDR2 YDEGEE. The CDR3 DNA sequence: TGTGCCAGCAGTCAGGGACTAGCGGGAGCTTTCGGGGAGCTGTTTTTT. Translating it yields CASSQGLAGAFGELFF.

This clone showed up just a few times. The V and J genes are TRBV13 and TRBJ1-6; D is perhaps TRBD1 (5 bases). The germline V and J ends were trimmed by 4 bases and 12 bases, with 16 bases remaining between them. The V gene's germline CDR1 is PRHDT and CDR2 FYEKMQ (reference sequence). The CDR3 runs to 14 residues. DNA for the CDR3: TGTGCCAGCAGCTCCGACAGAGAGGGGTTACCCCTCCACTTT. It encodes CASSSDREGLPLHF.

This clone has a count of ten or more. This chain connects TRBV19 to TRBJ1-5, with a tentative D call TRBD1 (6 bases). The CDR3 sequence is 16 residues long. Between the trimmed V and J ends, which lost 3 bases and 7 bases, there was a span of 19 bases. Germline V gene sequence: CDR1 LNHDA, CDR2 SQIVND (reference sequence). CDR3 in DNA: TGTGCCAGTAGTATTTGGGGGCAAAGGGGCACGCAGCCCCAGCATTTT. This translates into CASSIWGQRGTQPQHF. Drawing the rest from reference TRBV19 and TRBJ1-5, the complete variable domain is DGGITQSPKYLFRKEGQNVTLSCEQNLNHDAMYWYRQDPGQGLRLIYYSQIVNDFQKGDIAEGYSVSREKKESFPLTVTSAQKNPTAFYLCASSIWGQRGTQPQHFGDGTRLSIL.

Of note for this clone: The sample carries other DNA sequences with the same CDR3. CDR3 nucleotide sequence: TGTGCCTGGAGTGTAGGTATATCTGGAAACACCATATATTTT. This codes for CAWSVGISGNTIYF. The chain recombines TRBV30 with TRBJ1-3; D gene ambiguous. V gave up 0 bases and J gave up 1 base, with 7 bases separating them. Germline V gene sequence: CDR1 GTSNPN, CDR2 SVGIG (reference sequence). There are 14 residues in the CDR3.

The chain couples TRBV7-2 to TRBJ2-7; TRBD2 matches at 11 bases. This CDR3 is built from 15 residues. The germline CDR1 and CDR2 sequences are SGHTA and FQGNSA. V was pared by 2 bases and J by 3 bases, with 3 bases of the junction left unmatched. The CDR3 is CASSLRTSGFYEQYF. In DNA form, the CDR3 reads TGTGCCAGCAGCTTAAGGACTAGCGGGTTCTACGAGCAGTACTTC.

A remark on this clone: The sample contains more than one DNA sequence encoding this CDR3. The chain combines TRBV9 with TRBJ2-7, with 10 bases identical to TRBD2. The CDR3 runs 15 residues. Losses at the gene ends were 2 bases for V and 0 bases for J; bases not matched to a gene: 2. The germline V gene has CDR1 SGDLS and CDR2 YYNGEE. The CDR3 sequence: CASSVGLADSYEQYF. The CDR3 DNA reads as TGTGCCAGCAGCGTCGGACTAGCGGACTCCTACGAGCAGTACTTC.

V is TRBV2 and J is TRBJ2-2, with a possible D match to TRBD1 (5 bases). V lost 3 bases, J lost 4 bases, and 15 bases lay in between. Germline values: CDR1 SNHLY, CDR2 FYNNEI. The CDR3 sequence is 16 residues long. The CDR3 coding sequence is TGTGCCAGCAGTGACGGTCAGGGTCGGGTCACCGGGGAGCTGTTTTTT. Amino acids: CASSDGQGRVTGELFF.

V and J are TRBV5-1 and TRBJ1-5, with D tentatively TRBD1 (5 bases). Looked up from germline, CDR1 is SGHRS and CDR2 is YFSETQ. Between the trimmed V and J ends, which lost 0 bases and 6 bases, there was a span of 10 bases. The CDR3 has 14 residues. CDR3 amino acids: CASSLGGSGQPQHF. CDR3 coding DNA: TGCGCCAGCAGCTTGGGGGGCTCGGGTCAGCCCCAGCATTTT.

Notes on this clone: The sample holds other DNA sequences that translate to the same CDR3. The chain has TRBV11-2 and TRBJ2-7; 9 nucleotides align to TRBD1. Looked up from germline, CDR1 is SGHAT and CDR2 is FQNNGV. This CDR3 has 13 residues. V shed 5 bases, J shed 4 bases, and the junction held 3 bases outside the gene matches. Written as DNA, the CDR3 is TGTGCCAGCAGCGTAGGGACAGGGTACGAGCAGTACTTC. It encodes CASSVGTGYEQYF. Complete variable domain (other parts from reference TRBV11-2 and TRBJ2-7): EAGVAQSPRYKIIEKRQSVAFWCNPISGHATLYWYQQILGQGPKLLIQFQNNGVVDDSQLPKDRFSAERLKGVDSTLKIQPAKLEDSAVYLCASSVGTGYEQYFGPGTRLTVT.

The V and J genes are TRBV4-1 and TRBJ2-7; 9 bases agree with TRBD1. The length of the CDR3 is 16 residues. Unmatched junction bases numbered 6, after V lost 1 base and J lost 2 bases. Germline assignment: CDR1 MGHRA and CDR2 YSYEKL. CDR3: CASSQVGTGITYEQYF. In DNA form, the CDR3 reads TGCGCCAGCAGCCAAGTAGGGACAGGGATCACCTACGAGCAGTACTTC.

V usage is TRBV9 and J usage is TRBJ1-1, with D hard to call. Trimming took 3 bases from V and 5 from J, leaving 14 bases between them. The V gene's germline CDR1 is SGDLS and CDR2 YYNGEE. The CDR3 consists of 14 residues. CDR3 sequence reads: CASSEWGGGTEAFF. DNA for the CDR3: TGTGCCAGCAGCGAATGGGGAGGAGGGACTGAAGCTTTCTTT.

This chain joins TRBV6-5 and TRBJ2-1, with 8 bases fitting TRBD2. V dropped 10 bases and J dropped 8; count of bases not matched to a gene: 10. Per the germline V gene, CDR1 is MNHEY and CDR2 is SVGAGI. The CDR3 contains 13 residues. CDR3 amino acids: CATRGGRKDEQFF. For the CDR3, the DNA is TGTGCCACCCGGGGGGGGAGAAAGGATGAGCAGTTCTTC.

This chain connects TRBV7-9 to TRBJ1-1, with D unresolved. Trimming cost V 5 bases and J 7 bases, with 14 bases left between them. Germline CDR1 SEHNR, CDR2 FQNEAQ (reference sequence). The CDR3 runs 13 residues. Here the CDR3 DNA reads TGTGCCAGCAGCCGATCGGGGTATATTGAAGCTTTCTTT. It codes for CASSRSGYIEAFF.

The V and J genes are TRBV7-9 and TRBJ2-7, with 13 bases that match TRBD2. The germline V gene has CDR1 SEHNR and CDR2 FQNEAQ (reference sequence). The trim removed 5 bases at V and 1 base at J, leaving 5 bases unmatched. This CDR3 has 16 residues. CDR3: CASSLRLAGGSYEQYF. In DNA form, the CDR3 reads TGTGCCAGCAGCCTAAGACTAGCGGGGGGTTCCTACGAGCAGTACTTC.

The gene calls are TRBV5-6 and TRBJ2-3; 8 bases map to TRBD2. Germline V gives CDR1 SGHDT, CDR2 YYEEEE. V lost 3 bases to trimming and J lost 2 bases; unmatched junction nucleotides: 8. The CDR3 contains 16 residues. CDR3 amino acids: CASSYKTSDHTDTQYF. In DNA form, the CDR3 reads TGTGCCAGCAGCTATAAGACTAGCGACCACACAGATACGCAGTATTTT.